The 7 T cell receptor beta chains reported below all come from one sample, sequenced in a study of cytotoxic CD8 clonotypes in ibrutinib-treated CLL (dated by TCRdb to the early 2020s). Interpreted using the paper, the time point label stands for: 20 to 25 months on ibrutinib. Library preparation used the immunoSEQ multiplex PCR assay. Held by TCRdb, this immuneACCESS table contains in-frame sequences only and omits some clones. Under half of the omission traces to an unresolved V gene where checked; the cause of the rest is unknown. The sample table records some 92,000 clones; more than 70% of these occur just once. Around 23% of the sample goes to the ten largest clones. This specimen was PBMCs, taken after 24 months of ibrutinib treatment. The source is a human donor with chronic lymphocytic leukemia.

This chain joins TRBV27 and TRBJ1-3; D gene uncertain. CDR1 is MNHEY and CDR2 is SMNVEV in the germline V gene (reference sequence). The CDR3 is made up of 14 amino acids. Trimming pared 6 bases from V and 2 bases from J, leaving 11 bases between. CDR3 DNA: TGTGCCAGCAGCTCTAACGGTCCTGGAAACACCATATATTTT. Its protein product is CASSSNGPGNTIYF.

This chain connects TRBV2 to TRBJ2-3; 9 bases match TRBD1. CDR1 is SNHLY and CDR2 is FYNNEI in the germline V gene. Unmatched junction bases numbered 11, after V lost 0 bases and J lost 7 bases. The CDR3 length is 17 residues. The CDR3 reads CASSEALRDRVGYTQYF. The DNA for the CDR3 is TGTGCCAGCAGTGAAGCGCTTAGGGACAGGGTCGGCTATACGCAGTATTTT.

The V call is TRBV9, the J call TRBJ2-7; 8 positions match TRBD1. Losses at the gene ends were 4 bases for V and 3 bases for J; bases not matched to a gene: 6. Germline CDR1 is SGDLS and CDR2 is YYNGEE. The CDR3 loop spans 14 amino acids. This CDR3 is CASSPQGALYEQYF. CDR3 DNA: TGTGCCAGCAGCCCCCAGGGGGCGCTCTACGAGCAGTACTTC. Full variable domain (rest looked up from reference TRBV9 and TRBJ2-7): DSGVTQTPKHLITATGQRVTLRCSPRSGDLSVYWYQQSLDQGLQFLIQYYNGEERAKGNILERFSAQQFPDLHSELNLSSLELGDSALYFCASSPQGALYEQYFGPGTRLTVT.

The chain links TRBV19 to TRBJ2-5; 10 bases match TRBD2. CDR1 is LNHDA and CDR2 is SQIVND in the germline V gene (reference sequence). The junction had 10 bases not matched to a gene; V was cut back by 5 bases and J by 4 bases. This CDR3 is 16 amino acids long. This chain's CDR3 is CASSGGDSGRRETQYF. In DNA, the CDR3 is TGTGCCAGTAGTGGGGGTGATAGCGGGAGGCGAGAGACCCAGTACTTC.

This chain joins TRBV18 and TRBJ1-6; D gene uncertain. The V gene lost 4 bases and the J gene lost 8 bases, with 15 bases spanning the gap. The CDR3 consists of 15 residues. The germline gives CDR1 KGHSH, CDR2 LQKENI. The CDR3, as DNA: TGTGCCAGCTCACGGGATCCTCTTGGCGATTCACCCCTCCACTTT. Translating it yields CASSRDPLGDSPLHF.

This chain joins TRBV2 and TRBJ2-7; D is unresolved. This CDR3 is built from 12 residues. V was cut by 9 bases and J by 2 bases, with 11 bases left in between. Germline V gene lookup returns CDR1 SNHLY and CDR2 FYNNEI. CDR3 nucleotide sequence: TGTGCCAGAGGCGACGGACCCTACGAGCAGTACTTC. Encoded protein: CARGDGPYEQYF.

The chain carries TRBV7-2 and TRBJ2-7; 8 bases are a match to TRBD2. From germline, CDR1 is SGHTA and CDR2 FQGNSA. The CDR3 consists of 15 residues. Trimming at V came to 6 bases and at J to 3 bases, leaving 10 bases not matched to a gene. CDR3 loop: CASRVLGSGGYEQYF. The CDR3, as DNA: TGTGCCAGCAGAGTATTGGGGAGCGGGGGCTACGAGCAGTACTTC.